This is a list of T cell receptor beta chains from one sample in a study of blood T cell repertoires in COVID-19. Generated by immunoSEQ multiplex PCR, the TCRdb table keeps only in-frame clones and is missing some. The sample holds over 250,000 clones, 60% to 75% seen once. Input material: peripheral blood. These receptors all come from a woman older than 75 with acute or convalescent COVID-19. The CDR3 runs from the conserved cysteine through the conserved F or W. A D gene is named only where the DNA matches it firmly. For some rows the clone size is stated as once, few or many, or as a class when expanded; others skip it.

V	size	J	D	CDR3	DNA
TRBV24-1	few	TRBJ1-2	TRBD1	CATGTGANYGYTF	TGTGCCACAGGGACAGGGGCTAACTATGGCTACACCTTC
TRBV3-1/TRBV3-2	NA	TRBJ1-1	NA	CASSQHDSYTEAFF	TGTGCCAGCAGCCAACACGACAGTTACACTGAAGCTTTCTTT
TRBV11-2	once	TRBJ2-5	NA	CASRPTWRETQYF	TGTGCCAGCAGACCTACGTGGAGGGAGACCCAGTACTTC
TRBV2	NA	TRBJ1-4	NA	CASSSQGSTNEKLFF	TGTGCCAGCAGTTCTCAGGGGTCAACTAATGAAAAACTGTTTTTT
TRBV2	NA	TRBJ2-3	TRBD2	CASSENAGGPPDTQYF	TGTGCCAGCAGTGAGAACGCGGGAGGGCCCCCAGATACGCAGTATTTT
TRBV2	once	TRBJ2-7	TRBD1	CASTAGTGGEQYF	TGTGCCAGCACCGCCGGGACAGGGGGCGAGCAGTACTTC
TRBV7-6	NA	TRBJ1-3	NA	CASSPQTFTGNTIYF	TGTGCCAGCAGCCCACAGACATTTACTGGAAACACCATATATTTT
TRBV4-1	once	TRBJ1-2	TRBD1	CASSQRPGQGTYGYTF	TGCGCCAGCAGCCAACGACCGGGACAGGGGACGTATGGCTACACCTTC
TRBV19	NA	TRBJ1-4	TRBD1	CASSNRGGQGRYEKLFF	TGTGCCAGTAGTAATCGGGGGGGACAGGGAAGATATGAAAAACTGTTTTTT
TRBV18	NA	TRBJ2-7	TRBD1	CASSPGTGGSYEQYF	TGTGCCAGCTCACCCGGGACAGGGGGCTCCTACGAGCAGTACTTC
TRBV7-9	few	TRBJ1-4	TRBD1	CASSSTGYSPNEKLFF	TGTGCCAGCAGTTCGACAGGGTATTCGCCTAATGAAAAACTGTTTTTT
TRBV6-6	NA	TRBJ1-4	NA	CASLQGPGFEKLFF	TGTGCCAGCTTACAGGGCCCTGGGTTCGAAAAACTGTTTTTT
TRBV20-1	few	TRBJ2-7	NA	CSAGSYEQYF	TGCAGTGCTGGGAGCTACGAGCAGTACTTC
TRBV29-1	NA	TRBJ1-2	TRBD1	CSVEQGDRGYTF	TGCAGCGTTGAACAGGGGGATCGCGGCTACACCTTC
TRBV21-1	few	TRBJ2-7	NA	CASSKGGKSYEQYF	TGTGCCAGCAGCAAAGGTGGCAAATCCTACGAGCAGTACTTC
TRBV5-1	NA	TRBJ2-7	NA	CASRIWEKAYEQYF	TGCGCCAGCAGGATTTGGGAGAAGGCCTACGAGCAGTACTTC
TRBV15	NA	TRBJ2-7	NA	CATSRDPASYEQYF	TGTGCCACCAGCAGAGATCCAGCTAGCTACGAGCAGTACTTC
TRBV30	NA	TRBJ1-6	TRBD1	CAWNRDRGYPLHF	TGTGCCTGGAACCGGGACAGGGGTTATCCCCTCCACTTT
TRBV4-1	few	TRBJ1-6	NA	CASSQDRDTYNSPLHF	TGCGCCAGCAGCCAAGATAGGGACACCTATAATTCACCCCTCCACTTT
TRBV30	once	TRBJ1-5	NA	CAWSNSVSNQPQHF	TGTGCCTGGAGTAATTCGGTTAGCAATCAGCCCCAGCATTTT
TRBV5-1	NA	TRBJ1-2	NA	CASSFYTYGYTF	TGCGCCAGCAGCTTTTACACCTATGGCTACACCTTC
TRBV9	NA	TRBJ1-2	TRBD1	CASSVGRTGGRGYGYTF	TGTGCCAGCAGCGTAGGGAGGACAGGGGGCCGCGGCTATGGCTACACCTTC
TRBV19	NA	TRBJ1-5	TRBD1	CASSKDRGFYSNQPQHF	TGTGCCAGTAGTAAGGACAGGGGATTCTATAGCAATCAGCCCCAGCATTTT
TRBV5-4	many	TRBJ2-7	NA	CASSLAELENSYEQYF	TGTGCCAGCAGCTTGGCCGAACTAGAAAACTCCTACGAGCAGTACTTC
TRBV15	NA	TRBJ2-2	TRBD1	CATSRSGTGSTGELFF	TGTGCCACCAGCAGATCCGGGACAGGCAGCACCGGGGAGCTGTTTTTT
TRBV19	NA	TRBJ1-3	NA	CASTQGGTGNTIYF	TGTGCCAGTACTCAGGGTGGCACTGGAAACACCATATATTTT
TRBV6-5	NA	TRBJ1-1	NA	CASSFTPGAEAFF	TGTGCCAGCAGTTTTACTCCAGGTGCTGAAGCTTTCTTT
TRBV2	once	TRBJ2-5	NA	CASRLAGETQYF	TGTGCCAGCAGACTAGCTGGAGAGACCCAGTACTTC
TRBV6-6	NA	TRBJ2-2	TRBD2	CASSYKTSGGTGELFF	TGTGCCAGCAGTTACAAAACTAGCGGGGGAACCGGGGAGCTGTTTTTT
TRBV5-1	once	TRBJ1-1	NA	CASSSSPTGNTEAFF	TGCGCCAGCAGCTCATCACCGACAGGAAACACTGAAGCTTTCTTT
TRBV11-2	NA	TRBJ1-2	NA	CASRFSGNYGYTF	TGTGCCAGCAGATTTTCAGGGAACTATGGCTACACCTTC
TRBV7-9	few	TRBJ2-1	NA	CASSSQGGNEQFF	TGTGCCAGCAGCTCCCAAGGGGGAAATGAGCAGTTCTTC
TRBV19	NA	TRBJ2-7	NA	CASSITAGDTYEQYF	TGTGCCAGTAGTATTACGGCAGGGGACACCTACGAGCAGTACTTC
TRBV5-1	NA	TRBJ2-5	NA	CASSSGTRGPEETQYF	TGCGCCAGCAGCTCCGGGACTAGGGGGCCAGAGGAGACCCAGTACTTC
TRBV19	NA	TRBJ2-1	TRBD1	CASSRTGVGEQFF	TGTGCCAGTAGTCGGACAGGGGTTGGTGAGCAGTTCTTC
TRBV5-1	many	TRBJ2-7	TRBD1	CASSTRDRGQEQYF	TGCGCCAGCAGCACCCGGGACAGGGGGCAAGAGCAGTACTTC